These 31 T cell receptor beta chains share one sample of origin, sequenced in a study of beta chain features in type 1 diabetes. As every portion of the isolated RNA was reverse transcribed, the sequencing read expressed TCRB transcripts. Produced via immunoSEQ multiplex PCR; TCRdb's table is partial and in-frame only. This sample has about 220,000 clones, with roughly 11% found just once. Sequenced input: central memory CD4+ T cells from blood. The receptors here all came from a man aged 18 to 29 in good health.

This clone has a handful of counts. This chain joins TRBV25-1 and TRBJ1-3; D call uncertain. V lost 6 bases and J lost 2, with 11 bases in between. CDR1 MGHDK and CDR2 SYGVNS come from the germline V gene. The CDR3 is made up of 14 amino acids. The CDR3 here is CASSQPGTGNTIYF. CDR3 nucleotides: TGTGCCAGCAGCCAGCCAGGAACTGGAAACACCATATATTTT.

The rearrangement links TRBV5-6 to TRBJ1-2; D is unresolved. The CDR3 is 11 amino acids. Trimming stripped 7 bases from V and 4 bases from J, with 8 bases between. The germline gives CDR1 SGHDT, CDR2 YYEEEE. CDR3 DNA sequence: TGTGCCAGCGGAGAGGGCTATGGCTACACCTTC. Amino acids: CASGEGYGYTF. The whole variable domain, remainder taken from reference TRBV5-6 and TRBJ1-2, is DAGVTQSPTHLIKTRGQQVTLRCSPKSGHDTVSWYQQALGQGPQFIFQYYEEEERQRGNFPDRFSGHQFPNYSSELNVNALLLGDSALYLCASGEGYGYTFGSGTRLTVV.

This clone was counted only a few times. J is TRBJ1-1 and V is TRBV7-3; D may be TRBD1 (5 bases). Deletions cut 5 bases from V and 7 bases from J, with 11 bases between. The germline V gene encodes CDR1 SGHTA and CDR2 FQGTGA. CDR3 size: 12 residues. The CDR3 DNA sequence: TGTGCCAGCAGCCGGACATTGGATGAAGCTTTCTTT. Translation gives CASSRTLDEAFF.

This chain joins TRBV7-2 and TRBJ2-3; D is possibly TRBD1 (6 bases). Germline loops: CDR1 SGHTA, CDR2 FQGNSA. This CDR3 contains 13 residues. Deletions cut 6 bases from V and 3 bases from J, with 10 bases between. The CDR3 coding sequence is TGTGCCAGCAGTAAACAGGGTACAGATACGCAGTATTTT. It is translated as CASSKQGTDTQYF.

This clone was seen a few times. This chain uses TRBV7-2 with TRBJ2-7, with 8 bases fitting TRBD1. The CDR3 spans 13 residues. V shed 5 bases, J shed 5 bases, and the junction held 5 bases outside the gene matches. The germline V gene has CDR1 SGHTA and CDR2 FQGNSA. CDR3 sequence (DNA): TGTGCCAGCAGCCTTACGACAGGGGACGAGCAGTACTTC. Its protein product is CASSLTTGDEQYF.

This clone was picked up a small number of times. The chain links TRBV2 to TRBJ2-1, with a possible D match to TRBD1 (5 bases). The CDR3 consists of 14 residues. The V gene's germline CDR1 is SNHLY and CDR2 FYNNEI. V lost 5 bases, J lost 2 bases, and 10 bases lay in between. In nucleotides, the CDR3 is TGTGCCAGCAGTCTAGGGGAAACCTACAATGAGCAGTTCTTC. Translating gives CASSLGETYNEQFF.

The chain uses TRBV7-2 and TRBJ2-3; 11 bases match TRBD2. The CDR3 loop spans 16 amino acids. Trimming took 1 base from V and 8 from J; bases not matched to a gene: 8. Germline values: CDR1 SGHTA, CDR2 FQGNSA. The CDR3 spells CASSLVGSGRAGTQYF. DNA for the CDR3: TGTGCCAGCAGCTTAGTGGGTAGCGGGAGGGCAGGTACGCAGTATTTT.

The rearrangement links TRBV6-6 to TRBJ1-2; TRBD1 agrees at 11 bases. Germline assignment: CDR1 MNHNY and CDR2 SVGAGI (reference sequence). V shed 6 bases and J 4 bases; nucleotides not matched to a gene: 4. The CDR3 runs to 14 residues. The DNA of the CDR3 is TGTGCCAGCAGCGGACAGGGGGCGGTCTATGGCTACACCTTC. Translation: CASSGQGAVYGYTF.

The table lists this clone with many counts. V and J are TRBV19 and TRBJ2-7; 10 bases are shared with TRBD2. This CDR3 region has 15 residues. V lost 3 bases, J lost 0 bases, and 2 bases stayed unmatched. The germline CDR1 and CDR2 sequences are LNHDA and SQIVND (reference sequence). CDR3 bases: TGTGCCAGTAGTATCACTAGCGGGATCTCCTACGAGCAGTACTTC. Protein sequence: CASSITSGISYEQYF.

This clone was observed a few times. The J gene is TRBJ2-6, the V gene TRBV7-2, with 13 positions matching TRBD2. Germline V gene sequence: CDR1 SGHTA, CDR2 FQGNSA. Germline trimming cut 5 bases from V and 0 bases from J; bases unmatched to any gene: 4. The CDR3 spans 18 residues. The CDR3 nucleotides are TGTGCCAGCAGCGCCGGACTAGCGGGGGCCTCTGGGGCCAACGTCCTGACTTTC. Encoded protein: CASSAGLAGASGANVLTF. Looking up the rest from reference TRBV7-2 and TRBJ2-6 gives the full variable domain: GAGVSQSPSNKVTEKGKDVELRCDPISGHTALYWYRQSLGQGLEFLIYFQGNSAPDKSGLPSDRFSAERTGGSVSTLTIQRTQQEDSAVYLCASSAGLAGASGANVLTFGAGSRLTVL.

The chain carries TRBV14 and TRBJ2-4; D possibly corresponds to TRBD2 (6 bases). CDR1 is SGHDN and CDR2 is FVKESK in the germline V gene. V gave up 3 bases and J gave up 6 bases, with 12 bases separating them. This CDR3 is 14 amino acids long. The CDR3 reads CASSHWDGGNIQYF. In DNA, the CDR3 is TGTGCCAGCAGCCATTGGGACGGGGGAAACATTCAGTACTTC.

V and J are TRBV18 and TRBJ2-1, with TRBD2 identical over 10 bases. V lost 10 bases, J lost 8 bases, and 8 bases stayed unmatched. Germline CDR1 and CDR2: KGHSH and LQKENI. The CDR3 sequence is 13 residues long. The CDR3 loop is CATLTSGMDEQFF. CDR3 nucleotide sequence: TGTGCCACCCTTACTAGCGGGATGGATGAGCAGTTCTTC. Together with reference TRBV18 and TRBJ2-1, the CDR3 gives the full variable domain: NAGVMQNPRHLVRRRGQEARLRCSPMKGHSHVYWYRQLPEEGLKFMVYLQKENIIDESGMPKERFSAEFPKEGPSILRIQQVVRGDSAAYFCATLTSGMDEQFFGPGTRLTVL.

This rearrangement joins TRBV10-3 to TRBJ1-2; TRBD1 aligns across 9 bases. V dropped 11 bases and J dropped 12; count of bases not matched to a gene: 10. CDR1 is ENHRY, CDR2 SYGVKD, per germline. The CDR3 spans 11 residues. CDR3 bases: TGTGCCGCCGCCGGGACAGGGCTGCACACCTTC. It translates to CAAAGTGLHTF.

The chain recombines TRBV25-1 with TRBJ1-2; maybe TRBD1 (6 bases). Between the trimmed V and J ends, which lost 4 bases and 6 bases, there was a span of 12 bases. In germline, CDR1 is MGHDK, CDR2 SYGVNS. This CDR3 contains 13 residues. CDR3 bases: TGTGCCAGCAGTGCCCCTCGACAGGATGGCTACACCTTC. This sequence encodes CASSAPRQDGYTF.

V usage is TRBV6-5 and J usage is TRBJ2-7; TRBD1 might be the D (6 bases). The germline V gene encodes CDR1 MNHEY and CDR2 SVGAGI. The CDR3 contains 15 residues. V was trimmed by 6 bases and J by 2 bases, leaving 17 bases between them. In DNA form, the CDR3 reads TGTGCCAGCAGGGAGCAGGGGATCTTTACCTACGAGCAGTACTTC. Encoded protein: CASREQGIFTYEQYF.

The V call is TRBV29-1, the J call TRBJ2-4, with TRBD2 as a possible D gene (5 bases). Trimming left V 5 bases short and J 4 bases short, with 15 bases between. The CDR3 is 14 residues long. CDR1 and CDR2 (germline): SQVTM, ANQGSEA. The CDR3 DNA sequence: TGCAGCGTTACTAGGCTAGCCGCTAAAAACATTCAGTACTTC. It is translated as CSVTRLAAKNIQYF.

This clone was recorded a few times. The J gene is TRBJ2-3, the V gene TRBV14; 10 positions match TRBD1. CDR1 and CDR2 from the germline V gene are SGHDN and FVKESK. V lost 7 bases to trimming and J lost 4 bases; unmatched junction nucleotides: 5. There are 14 residues in the CDR3. The CDR3 region is CASIGDRGSDTQYF. The CDR3 nucleotides read TGTGCCAGCATAGGGGACAGGGGCTCAGATACGCAGTATTTT. The entire variable domain, with the rest obtained from reference TRBV14 and TRBJ2-3, is as follows: EAGVTQFPSHSVIEKGQTVTLRCDPISGHDNLYWYRRVMGKEIKFLLHFVKESKQDESGMPNNRFLAERTGGTYSTLKVQPAELEDSGVYFCASIGDRGSDTQYFGPGTRLTVL.

This clone has more than one count but fewer than ten. This rearrangement joins TRBV15 to TRBJ2-5; unclear D gene. The CDR3 covers 14 residues. From germline, CDR1 is LNHNV and CDR2 YYDKDF (reference sequence). Trimming removed 0 bases from V and 3 bases from J, with 8 bases in between. The CDR3 loop reads CATSRDYGEETQYF. The CDR3 DNA is TGTGCCACCAGCAGAGATTATGGGGAAGAGACCCAGTACTTC.

This clone was counted only a few times. The chain recombines TRBV28 with TRBJ2-3; 11 bases are shared with TRBD2. The CDR3 runs to 12 residues. J gave up 15 bases and V 4 bases, and 6 bases lay outside the gene matches. The germline V gene encodes CDR1 MDHEN and CDR2 SYDVKM. CDR3 nucleotide sequence: TGTGCCAGCAGTTCCGGGACTAGCGGTACCTATTTT. Translation: CASSSGTSGTYF.

This clone was seen more than once but under ten times. This rearrangement joins TRBV4-1 to TRBJ2-7; TRBD1 agrees at 7 bases. CDR3 length: 15 amino acids. Germline CDR1 and CDR2: MGHRA and YSYEKL. V gave up 5 bases and J gave up 1 base; unmatched junction bases: 8. The CDR3 reads CASSTQGQASYEQYF. The CDR3 DNA follows: TGCGCCAGCAGCACACAAGGACAGGCATCCTACGAGCAGTACTTC.

With respect to this clone: In this CDR3 the conserved last residue, phenylalanine or tryptophan, is missing, so a read error is likely. The limits of the CDR3 on the DNA are not certain, so only TCRdb's listed CDR3 is given. This rearrangement joins TRBV28 to TRBJ2-7; the D call TRBD2 from the table was never checked on the DNA. A total of 11 residues make up the CDR3, ends included. From germline, CDR1 is MDHEN and CDR2 SYDVKM. CDR3 amino acids: CASSFGVSPEY.

This clone was detected many times. V and J are TRBV18 and TRBJ1-2, with D tentatively TRBD1 (5 bases). Germline V gives CDR1 KGHSH, CDR2 LQKENI. This CDR3 has 14 amino acids. With 2 bases removed from V and 11 bases from J, the gap between germline ends came to 18 bases. CDR3 nucleotides: TGTGCCAGCTCACCAGGGACGGCTCCCTGGGATTACACCTTC. It is translated as CASSPGTAPWDYTF.

The gene calls are TRBV7-2 and TRBJ2-3; TRBD2 agrees at 7 bases. V gave up 4 bases and J gave up 4 bases; unmatched junction bases: 11. The CDR3 is made up of 16 amino acids. Per the germline V gene, CDR1 is SGHTA and CDR2 is FQGNSA. As DNA, the CDR3 is TGTGCCAGCAGCTCCAGAGGGCGGGAGAGGGCAGATACGCAGTATTTT. Translated: CASSSRGRERADTQYF.

The rearrangement uses TRBV7-8 and TRBJ2-1, with TRBD1 matching 7 bases. Germline trimming cut 4 bases from V and 5 bases from J; bases unmatched to any gene: 2. Germline CDR1 SGHVS, CDR2 FQNEAQ. The CDR3 sequence is 13 residues long. Here the CDR3 reads CASSSTGDNEQFF. Here the CDR3 DNA reads TGTGCCAGCAGCTCCACAGGGGACAATGAGCAGTTCTTC.

J is TRBJ1-2 and V is TRBV4-1, with 7 bases fitting TRBD1. V was clipped by 1 base and J by 7 bases; unmatched bases: 9. The CDR3 covers 15 residues. Germline values: CDR1 MGHRA, CDR2 YSYEKL. DNA of the CDR3: TGCGCCAGCAGCCAAGCTGACAGGGTCTTGGGTGGCTACACCTTC. Its protein is CASSQADRVLGGYTF.

In the case of this clone: This likely came from a read error, as a far larger clone is one base away. Other DNA sequences in the sample encode the same CDR3. The V gene is TRBV29-1, the J gene TRBJ2-7; D tentatively fits TRBD1 or TRBD2 (7 bases each). Germline CDR1 is SQVTM and CDR2 is ANQGSEA. Trimming pared 5 bases from V and 5 bases from J, leaving 13 bases between. CDR3 length: 12 residues. The CDR3 protein is CSVRPGGDEQYF. In DNA, the CDR3 is TGCAGCGTTCGGCCAGGGGGGGACGAGCAGTACTTC.

This clone was seen a few times. CDR3 bases: TGCGCCAGCACCGTCCGCGGGAGGGCCGGTCAGTTCTTC. This encodes CASTVRGRAGQFF. This chain connects TRBV10-2 to TRBJ2-1, with 9 positions matching TRBD2. The CDR3 consists of 13 residues. In germline, CDR1 is WSHSY, CDR2 SAAADI. Trimming took 7 bases from V and 13 from J; bases not matched to a gene: 11.

The table lists this clone with many counts. This chain connects TRBV30 to TRBJ2-1; 10 bases align to TRBD2. CDR1 and CDR2 from the germline V gene are GTSNPN and SVGIG (reference sequence). The junction had 3 bases not matched to a gene; V was cut back by 4 bases and J by 9 bases. The CDR3 sequence is 12 residues long. In DNA, the CDR3 is TGTGCCTGGACTAGCGGGAGAAGTGAGCAGTTCTTC. It translates to CAWTSGRSEQFF. Full variable domain (missing parts from reference TRBV30 and TRBJ2-1): SQTIHQWPATLVQPVGSPLSLECTVEGTSNPNLYWYRQAAGRGLQLLFYSVGIGQISSEVPQNLSASRPQDRQFILSSKKLLLSDSGFYLCAWTSGRSEQFFGPGTRLTVL.

This clone was seen only a few times. The chain employs TRBV28 and TRBJ2-1, with TRBD2 matching 8 bases. CDR3 size: 15 residues. The germline CDR1 and CDR2 sequences are MDHEN and SYDVKM. V dropped 7 bases and J dropped 8; count of bases not matched to a gene: 13. In nucleotides, the CDR3 is TGTGCCAGCAACACTCCTAGCGGGCTTGGCTATGAGCAGTTCTTC. Translation: CASNTPSGLGYEQFF.

This clone was counted a few times. The chain employs TRBV10-3 and TRBJ2-7; D gene ambiguous. The CDR3 length is 11 residues. Germline-derived CDR1 and CDR2 are ENHRY and SYGVKD. V gave up 5 bases and J gave up 4 bases, with 6 bases separating them. The CDR3 region is CAISPGYEQYF. The CDR3 DNA is TGTGCCATCAGTCCCGGTTACGAGCAGTACTTC.

This clone turned up a few times. J is TRBJ1-2 and V is TRBV30, with D uncertain. This CDR3 has 12 amino acids. V lost 4 bases and J 7 bases, leaving 13 bases between the germline ends. Germline V lookup: CDR1 GTSNPN, CDR2 SVGIG (reference sequence). Here the CDR3 reads CAWTPGEGGYTF. CDR3 bases: TGTGCCTGGACCCCAGGCGAGGGTGGCTACACCTTC.